This is a list of T cell receptor beta chains from one sample in a study of vaccination and CD4 T cells after COVID-19. Their antigens are not known. TCRdb independently ran MiXCR on the PCR reads; one entry per CDR3 protein. This repertoire shows about 13,000 distinct CDR3 sequences, around 44% found once; its top ten account for 10% to 15%. Sample: CD4+ T cells from blood, cultured in vitro. Receptors originate from a human donor who had recovered from COVID-19. Each CDR3 is given with its conserved first and last residue.

v_call,cdr3_aa
TRBV6-1,CASSGTGVTDTQYF
TRBV11-2,CASSLSPTGARTGELFF
TRBV7-2,CASSSFEGSGYTF
TRBV6-1,CASSEVSGALYWQQYF
TRBV11-3,CASSLGPGNNEQFF
TRBV20-1,CSARRQGINEKLFF
TRBV6-2/TRBV6-3,CASSLTEYGYTF
TRBV20-1,CSARRGLAGKETQYF
TRBV2,CASRLGLESGELFF
TRBV6-1,CASRRDSNNEQFF
TRBV6-1,CASSGQVFSYNEQFF
TRBV5-1,CASRTGGTASYEQYF
TRBV7-9,CASSITGSNQPQHF
TRBV7-2,CASSFTQGGTGELFF
TRBV6-1,CASSRRGFGYTF
TRBV7-2,CASAPGAGDTQYF
TRBV27,CASSWDGLSSYEQYF
TRBV27,CASSTSQGNEQFF
TRBV10-1,CASSDGEGAGGNEQFF
TRBV20-1,CSAAAIAGFLNEQFF
TRBV19,CASSMATGVGEQYF
TRBV20-1,CSAPVGVLNEKLFF
TRBV12-3/TRBV12-4,CASTITGYGYTF
TRBV20-1,CSASLSGQGIHEQFF
TRBV6-5,CASSYFSRGEAFF
TRBV7-3,CASSYTSGTYNEQFF
TRBV7-8,CASSSRPDGAQETQYF
TRBV5-5,CASMLSLGEQFF
TRBV24-1,CATRTGVGNTIYF
TRBV7-2,CASSTNRAATNEKLFF
TRBV15,CATARLGSSYEQYF
TRBV4-1,CASSRGGLTISGNTIYF
TRBV10-3,CAISAGEGDGYTF
TRBV5-4,CASSPGTTVRGYGYTF
TRBV27,CASSLQGGTDTQYF
TRBV6-1,CASRPGTVNSGANVLTF
TRBV6-1,CASSEEWMGGSRDTGELFF
TRBV10-3,CAISEVNYGYTF
TRBV24-1,CATSGGGENYGYTF
TRBV12-3/TRBV12-4,CASRGTDPNEKLFF
TRBV3-1,CASSQSVLVSETQYF
TRBV2,CASSELGQGGRETQYF
TRBV7-3,CASSPYRTQHGNTQYF
TRBV3-1,CASSQGTDGYTF
TRBV6-2/TRBV6-3,CASSYGAANTGELFF
TRBV7-3,CASSLSAGSPYEQYF
TRBV6-5,CASSFRTSGRATDTQYF
TRBV12-3/TRBV12-4,CASRQESQPQHF
TRBV25-1,CASSDSGGVDEQFF
TRBV19,CASSIEGRRGYTF
TRBV20-1,CSAPGGGNEKLFF
TRBV27,CATIPTKAVKSYNEQFF
TRBV5-1,CASSSDIPIPYEQYF
TRBV24-1,CATRGMGGQGIPETQYF
TRBV7-9,CASRFVDTQYF
TRBV6-1,CASRQGRRGDETLFF